This TCR beta chain was documented in a study of cytomegalovirus exposure and HLA in healthy donors. Turning to the study itself: Earlier, some 170 million T cells were analyzed, and around 100 million unique TCR beta sequences were found among them. Study-level findings and limits: High sensitivity and specificity were reportedly achieved when the classifier diagnosed cytomegalovirus status. Earlier analysis yielded a pattern in which most TCR beta V segments were productive about 90% or about 30% of the time. A later look showed TCR association rates differing by HLA locus, highest for DRB1 and lowest for HLA-C.

Worth noting for this clone: Its specificity is unknown.

PCR employed 60 Vbeta and 13 Jbeta primers. Measured with immunoSEQ multiplex PCR; TCRdb has only the in-frame clones, and not every one. This table holds about 98,000 clones, under 75% found once. V was pared by 3 bases and J by 10 bases, with 15 bases between. The CDR3 is 13 residues long. Per the germline V gene, CDR1 is MDHEN and CDR2 is SYDVKM. Sequenced sample: PBMCs. J is TRBJ1-1 and V is TRBV28; the D is unclear. The origin of this receptor is a man in his fifties or sixties in good health and CMV-seronegative. The CDR3 DNA follows: TGTGCCAGCAGTTTCGGTATCGGAGTCTCAGCTTTCTTT. Its protein is CASSFGIGVSAFF. The entire variable domain, with the rest obtained from reference TRBV28 and TRBJ1-1, is as follows: DVKVTQSSRYLVKRTGEKVFLECVQDMDHENMFWYRQDPGLGLRLIYFSYDVKMKEKGDIPEGYSVSREKKERFSLILESASTNQTSMYLCASSFGIGVSAFFGQGTRLTVV.